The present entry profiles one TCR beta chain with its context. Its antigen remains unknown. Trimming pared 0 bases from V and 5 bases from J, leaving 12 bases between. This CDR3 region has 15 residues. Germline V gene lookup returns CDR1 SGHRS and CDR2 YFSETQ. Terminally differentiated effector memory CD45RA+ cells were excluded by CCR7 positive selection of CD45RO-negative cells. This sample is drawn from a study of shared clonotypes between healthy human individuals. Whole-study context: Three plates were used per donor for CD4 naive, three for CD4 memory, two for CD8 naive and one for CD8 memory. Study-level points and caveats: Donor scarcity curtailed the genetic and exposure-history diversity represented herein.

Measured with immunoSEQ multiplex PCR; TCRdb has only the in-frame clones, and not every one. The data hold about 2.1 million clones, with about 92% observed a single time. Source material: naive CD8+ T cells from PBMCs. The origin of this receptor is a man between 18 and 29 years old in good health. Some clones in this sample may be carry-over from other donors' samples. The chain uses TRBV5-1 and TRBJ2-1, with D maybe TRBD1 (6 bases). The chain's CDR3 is CASSLGRGTHNEQFF. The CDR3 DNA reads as TGCGCCAGCAGCTTGGGAAGGGGGACCCACAATGAGCAGTTCTTC.